Detailed here is one TCR beta chain. Its antigen is unknown. The sample belongs to a study of T cell responses to AZD1222 COVID-19 vaccine. From germline, CDR1 is SGHAT and CDR2 FQNNGV. The CDR3 extends over 12 amino acids. V was cut by 1 base and J by 7 bases, with 7 bases left in between. The data were produced by immunoSEQ multiplex PCR, yet TCRdb's version contains in-frame clones alone and is incomplete. This sample has some 120,000 clones; less than 90% occur once, and the top ten carry roughly 8%. Overall study findings and caveats: Only after the peak T cell response were repertoires sampled. When two AZD1222 doses had been given, Spike-specific TCR breadth and depth rose. Of spike-specific TCRs, nearly half reportedly target regions left unmutated in variants.

The sequence was obtained from an adult in good health. This sequence joins TRBV11-2 and TRBJ1-1; D gene unclear. Specimen: peripheral blood, collected on day 0 of AZD1222 vaccination. The DNA of the CDR3 is TGTGCCAGCAGCTTAGGACACTTTGAAGCTTTCTTT. Amino acids: CASSLGHFEAFF.